Below are 31 T cell receptor beta chains sequenced from a single sample in a study of identical twins. A single record per CDR3 protein comes from TCRdb applying MiXCR to the 5' RACE reads. This sample has 300,000 to 400,000 distinct CDR3 sequences; approximately 13% occur once, and the top ten carry around 7.8%. The sample was also linked to a second study, of yellow fever vaccine responses in identical twins.

The sample was CD8+ T cells sorted from blood. These receptors all stem from a woman aged 18-29 years in good health.

This clonotype was detected a few times. The chain uses TRBV20-1 and TRBJ1-2; D is undetermined. Between the trimmed V and J ends, which lost 6 bases and 4 bases, there was a span of 18 bases. The germline CDR1 and CDR2 sequences are DFQATT and SNEGSKA (reference sequence). The CDR3 contains 14 residues. The CDR3, as DNA: TGCAGTGCCGAAGCGCGGGATACCTCCTATGGCTACACCTTC. Translation: CSAEARDTSYGYTF.

At least ten counts were recorded for this clonotype. The chain uses TRBV20-1 and TRBJ2-1; the D is unclear. From germline, CDR1 is DFQATT and CDR2 SNEGSKA (reference sequence). Deletions cut 4 bases from V and 0 bases from J, with 7 bases between. The CDR3 has 13 amino acids. The CDR3 here is CSAIPLSYNEQFF. The CDR3 DNA sequence: TGCAGTGCTATCCCCCTCTCCTACAATGAGCAGTTCTTC.

This clonotype was observed a handful of times. This sequence joins TRBV11-1 and TRBJ2-7; a weak D match, TRBD1 (5 bases). The germline V gene encodes CDR1 SGHAT and CDR2 FQDESV (reference sequence). CDR3 length: 15 residues. The germline V and J ends were trimmed by 1 base and 3 bases, with 13 bases remaining between them. CDR3 nucleotides: TGTGCCAGCAGCTTAGGGACAAGCCACTACTACGAGCAGTACTTC. Translation: CASSLGTSHYYEQYF.

The CDR3 reads CASDNGTPRTGELFF. CDR3 nucleotides: TGTGCCAGCGATAACGGGACACCCAGAACCGGGGAGCTGTTTTTT. V and J are TRBV2 and TRBJ2-2; D is perhaps TRBD1 (6 bases). Germline V gene sequence: CDR1 SNHLY, CDR2 FYNNEI. V dropped 8 bases and J dropped 5 bases, with 18 bases sitting between them. The CDR3 consists of 15 residues.

CDR3 sequence (DNA): TGCGCCAGCAGCCAGTATGCGCGGGGCACTTCTTACAATGAGCAGTTCTTC. It encodes CASSQYARGTSYNEQFF. This chain connects TRBV4-1 to TRBJ2-1; a weak D match, TRBD2 (6 bases). The V and J ends lost 3 bases and 4 bases respectively, with 19 bases between them. CDR1 is MGHRA and CDR2 is YSYEKL in the germline V gene. The CDR3 has 17 residues.

This clonotype was seen more than once but under ten times. J is TRBJ2-3 and V is TRBV7-7; D gene uncertain. Trimming took off 8 bases at V and 6 bases at J, with 12 bases between the two ends. Germline V CDR1 and CDR2: SSHAT, FNYEAQ (reference sequence). The CDR3 consists of 12 residues. Here the CDR3 reads CASGPPGDTQYF. CDR3 DNA: TGTGCCAGCGGGCCACCCGGCGATACGCAGTATTTT.

This chain links TRBV25-1 with TRBJ2-7; 7 nucleotides match TRBD1. V lost 5 bases, J lost 1 base, and 14 bases stayed unmatched. CDR3 length equals 17 residues. Germline CDR1 is MGHDK and CDR2 is SYGVNS. The chain's CDR3 is CASSKDPRDSRSYEQYF. The DNA of the CDR3 is TGTGCCAGCAGTAAAGACCCGAGGGACAGTAGATCCTACGAGCAGTACTTC.

The chain recombines TRBV15 with TRBJ2-3; D gene unclear. The length of the CDR3 is 15 residues. V lost 2 bases and J lost 4, with 13 bases in between. CDR1 and CDR2 (germline): LNHNV, YYDKDF (reference sequence). The chain's CDR3 is CATSRYRDSADTQYF. The DNA for the CDR3 is TGTGCCACCAGCAGATATAGGGATTCGGCAGATACGCAGTATTTT. Complete variable domain (other parts from reference TRBV15 and TRBJ2-3): DAMVIQNPRYQVTQFGKPVTLSCSQTLNHNVMYWYQQKSSQAPKLLFHYYDKDFNNEADTPDNFQSRRPNTSFCFLDIRSPGLGDTAMYLCATSRYRDSADTQYFGPGTRLTVL.

A few counts support this clonotype. The chain links TRBV2 to TRBJ1-4; 10 bases align to TRBD1. This CDR3 spans 15 amino acids. The germline V gene encodes CDR1 SNHLY and CDR2 FYNNEI. With V trimmed by 1 base and J by 6 bases, 2 bases remained unmatched. CDR3 bases: TGTGCCAGCAGTGAAGGACAGGGGGCGGATGAAAAACTGTTTTTT. Its translation: CASSEGQGADEKLFF.

This clonotype has more than one count but fewer than ten. The chain is built from TRBV27 and TRBJ2-2; TRBD2 is a possible D gene (6 bases). This CDR3 is 15 amino acids long. With 3 bases removed from V and 7 bases from J, the gap between germline ends came to 15 bases. Per germline, CDR1 MNHEY and CDR2 SMNVEV (reference sequence). CDR3 bases: TGTGCCAGCAGTTTCGGGCGGGGTCTCAGCGGGGAGCTGTTTTTT. This encodes CASSFGRGLSGELFF.

The chain couples TRBV7-6 to TRBJ2-2, with D tentatively TRBD1 or TRBD2 (5 bases each). In germline, CDR1 is SGHVS, CDR2 FNYEAQ. This CDR3 has 14 amino acids. The ends were cut back, 5 bases at V and 6 bases at J, with 13 bases in the middle. In DNA form, the CDR3 reads TGTGCCAGCAGCCTGGTGGGGGTTCCCGGGGAGCTGTTTTTT. It translates to CASSLVGVPGELFF.

In its sample, this clonotype was seen a few times. The chain combines TRBV24-1 with TRBJ1-5; 8 bases align to TRBD1. Germline loops: CDR1 KGHDR, CDR2 SFDVKD. The CDR3 spans 13 residues. V was clipped by 5 bases and J by 7 bases; unmatched bases: 3. The CDR3 DNA is TGTGCCACCAGTGTCGACAGGGGCCAGCCCCAGCATTTT. Translating gives CATSVDRGQPQHF.

This clonotype was found a few times. The DNA of the CDR3 is TGTGCCAGCAGCGTAGGGGGGACCGGGACCGGGGAGCTGTTTTTT. It codes for CASSVGGTGTGELFF. The V and J genes are TRBV9 and TRBJ2-2; D may match TRBD1 or TRBD2 (5 bases each). V shed 0 bases and J shed 5 bases, with 11 bases lying between them. The CDR3 has 15 residues. CDR1 SGDLS and CDR2 YYNGEE come from the germline V gene.

This chain joins TRBV28 and TRBJ2-7; 9 bases agree with TRBD2. This CDR3 has 17 residues. Germline V gives CDR1 MDHEN, CDR2 SYDVKM. V was pared by 1 base and J by 0 bases, with 7 bases of the junction left unmatched. CDR3 DNA sequence: TGTGCCAGCAGTTTATCTTTGTCTAGCGGGGTCTCCTACGAGCAGTACTTC. It translates to CASSLSLSSGVSYEQYF.

V and J are TRBV2 and TRBJ2-1; a possible D gene is TRBD1 (6 bases). Germline V gives CDR1 SNHLY, CDR2 FYNNEI. The CDR3 is 11 residues long. Trimming cost V 7 bases and J 13 bases, with 14 bases left between them. The chain's CDR3 is CASNTGSLQFF. Written as DNA, the CDR3 is TGTGCCAGCAACACAGGGTCCCTCCAGTTCTTC. The whole variable domain, remainder taken from reference TRBV2 and TRBJ2-1, is EPEVTQTPSHQVTQMGQEVILRCVPISNHLYFYWYRQILGQKVEFLVSFYNNEISEKSEIFDDQFSVERPDGSNFTLKIRSTKLEDSAMYFCASNTGSLQFFGPGTRLTVL.

The chain couples TRBV27 to TRBJ1-2; TRBD1 matches at 7 bases. The CDR3 runs 12 residues. V lost 7 bases and J lost 8; bases outside the gene matches: 7. CDR1 is MNHEY and CDR2 is SMNVEV in the germline V gene (reference sequence). CDR3 in DNA: TGTGCCAGCACAACAGGGGTTCAGGGCTACACCTTC. Its protein is CASTTGVQGYTF.

This clonotype showed up just a few times. The chain is built from TRBV25-1 and TRBJ2-3, with 9 bases matching TRBD1. V lost 5 bases and J lost 5; bases outside the gene matches: 11. Germline V CDR1 and CDR2: MGHDK, SYGVNS. The CDR3 is 16 amino acids. Here the CDR3 DNA reads TGTGCCAGCAGTTCGACAGGGACAGGGTGGGGAGATACGCAGTATTTT. It specifies CASSSTGTGWGDTQYF.

CDR3 bases: TGTGCCAGCAGCCTGATAGCGGGGAGTCCTCTTGAGACCCAGTACTTC. Its protein is CASSLIAGSPLETQYF. V is TRBV5-5 and J is TRBJ2-5, with 8 positions matching TRBD2. The CDR3 is made up of 16 amino acids. After removal of 4 bases from V and 5 bases from J, the junction contained 13 bases not matched to a gene. The germline V gene has CDR1 SGHKS and CDR2 YYEKEE (reference sequence).

The V and J genes are TRBV7-9 and TRBJ2-5; either TRBD1 or TRBD2 may fit D (5 bases each). There are 14 residues in the CDR3. Germline values: CDR1 SEHNR, CDR2 FQNEAQ (reference sequence). V lost 5 bases, J lost 9 bases, and 19 bases lay in between. The CDR3 sequence: CASSPEGRPGAQYF. CDR3 in DNA: TGTGCCAGCAGCCCAGAGGGACGGCCTGGGGCCCAGTACTTC.

Notes on this clonotype: One end of the junction does not line up with germline, which may come from a read error. This chain connects TRBV7-9 to TRBJ2-1; the D is unclear. The CDR3 spans 11 residues. CDR1 and CDR2 from the germline V gene are SEHNR and FQNEAQ (reference sequence). The CDR3 bases are TGTGCCAGCAGCTTAGTAGGTACCCAATACTTC. Amino acids: CASSLVGTQYF.

This clonotype has only a few counts. The V call is TRBV27, the J call TRBJ2-1; TRBD2 matches 11 bases. V shed 4 bases, J shed 8 bases, and the junction held 4 bases outside the gene matches. The CDR3 length is 14 residues. Germline CDR1 reads MNHEY; CDR2 reads SMNVEV (reference sequence). The CDR3 sequence: CASSSIAGGDEQFF. The CDR3 region has the DNA TGTGCCAGCAGTTCTATAGCGGGAGGGGATGAGCAGTTCTTC.

This chain links TRBV3-1 with TRBJ2-1; a possible D gene is TRBD2 (5 bases). Germline V gene sequence: CDR1 LGHDT, CDR2 YNNKEL (reference sequence). The V end was cut by 1 base, the J end by 9 bases, with 10 bases between. The CDR3 covers 13 residues. The CDR3, as DNA: TGTGCCAGCAGCCAAGGAGGGCTGGGTGAGCAGTTCTTC. It translates to CASSQGGLGEQFF.

The table lists this clonotype with many counts. The V call is TRBV9, the J call TRBJ1-6; 9 nucleotides agree with TRBD1. The CDR3 is 15 amino acids. V was pared by 0 bases and J by 6 bases, with 1 base of the junction left unmatched. Germline CDR1 SGDLS, CDR2 YYNGEE. Written as DNA, the CDR3 is TGTGCCAGCAGCGTAGCGACAGGGGGTAATTCACCCCTCCACTTT. Its protein product is CASSVATGGNSPLHF.

This clonotype was observed at least ten times. The CDR3 reads CSVDLTVSGTYGYTF. In DNA, the CDR3 is TGCAGCGTAGATTTGACGGTGTCAGGAACTTATGGCTACACCTTC. The V call is TRBV29-1, the J call TRBJ1-2, with D unclear. Looked up from germline, CDR1 is SQVTM and CDR2 is ANQGSEA. There are 15 residues in the CDR3. V dropped 6 bases and J dropped 5 bases, with 22 bases sitting between them.

CDR3 region: CAATSGSDEQFF. CDR3 in DNA: TGTGCCGCGACTAGCGGGAGCGATGAGCAGTTCTTC. This chain joins TRBV12-5 and TRBJ2-1; 12 bases align to TRBD2. CDR3 length: 12 residues. Per the germline V gene, CDR1 is LGHNT and CDR2 is FRNRAP.

The sample holds a few counts of this clonotype. This rearrangement joins TRBV7-8 to TRBJ2-1, with D perhaps matching TRBD1 (6 bases). Trimming pared 2 bases from V and 3 bases from J, leaving 14 bases between. The CDR3 runs 16 residues. From germline, CDR1 is SGHVS and CDR2 FQNEAQ. The CDR3 here is CASSLSGGPYYNEQFF. The CDR3 nucleotides read TGTGCCAGCAGCTTATCTGGGGGCCCTTACTACAATGAGCAGTTCTTC.

This clonotype was recorded many times. This chain uses TRBV2 with TRBJ1-1, with D maybe TRBD1 (6 bases). The CDR3 has 10 residues. Looked up from germline, CDR1 is SNHLY and CDR2 is FYNNEI. Trimming removed 4 bases at V and 11 bases at J, with 8 bases between. The CDR3 here is CASSGTEAFF. The CDR3 nucleotides are TGTGCCAGCAGTGGGACAGAGGCTTTCTTT. Drawing the rest from reference TRBV2 and TRBJ1-1, the complete variable domain is EPEVTQTPSHQVTQMGQEVILRCVPISNHLYFYWYRQILGQKVEFLVSFYNNEISEKSEIFDDQFSVERPDGSNFTLKIRSTKLEDSAMYFCASSGTEAFFGQGTRLTVV.

This clonotype occurred a few times. The chain links TRBV6-6 to TRBJ1-1; TRBD1 aligns across 8 bases. With V trimmed by 4 bases and J by 3 bases, 1 base remained unmatched. From germline, CDR1 is MNHNY and CDR2 SVGAGI (reference sequence). CDR3 length: 13 amino acids. CDR3 coding DNA: TGTGCCAGCAGTTCCAGGGGGCACACTGAAGCTTTCTTT. Amino acid sequence: CASSSRGHTEAFF.

The table lists this clonotype with a few counts. The chain links TRBV7-9 to TRBJ2-1, with 7 nucleotides matching TRBD2. CDR3 length: 15 residues. The V gene's germline CDR1 is SEHNR and CDR2 FQNEAQ (reference sequence). V gave up 1 base and J gave up 8 bases; unmatched junction bases: 8. CDR3 nucleotide sequence: TGTGCCAGCAGCTTAGTCGGGGGGAGTCAGCATGAGCAGTTCTTC. Translated: CASSLVGGSQHEQFF.

In its sample, this clonotype was seen a few times. The chain carries TRBV7-6 and TRBJ2-1; no clear D. This CDR3 region has 17 residues. V was cut by 5 bases and J by 5 bases, with 22 bases left in between. The germline CDR1 and CDR2 sequences are SGHVS and FNYEAQ. The CDR3 sequence: CASSRTGTHSLDNEQFF. The CDR3 nucleotides read TGTGCCAGCAGCCGAACCGGTACCCACAGCCTAGACAATGAGCAGTTCTTC.

This clonotype has more than one count but fewer than ten. The chain uses TRBV3-1 and TRBJ2-1; D is uncertain. V lost 0 bases to trimming and J lost 8 bases, with 2 bases between them. This CDR3 region has 11 residues. CDR1 is LGHDT and CDR2 is YNNKEL in the germline V gene (reference sequence). The DNA for the CDR3 is TGTGCCAGCAGCCAAGAGGATGAGCAGTTCTTC. Translating it yields CASSQEDEQFF.